This T cell receptor beta chain comes out of a study of graft-versus-host responses after intestinal transplantation. Study-level information: Grafts that recipients had were multivisceral, liver-intestinal, or isolated intestinal transplants.

Study-wide points: Present in recipient marrow, GvH clones included some that appeared first in ileum or blood. Within allografts, high graft-versus-host to host-versus-graft clonal ratios were seen among patients with graft-donor T cell macrochimerism.

Sequencing used immunoSEQ multiplex PCR; TCRdb keeps in-frame clones, though not all of them. The sample consists of approximately 500 clones, 92% of them appearing once. Researchers processed graft tissue to release intraepithelial and lamina propria lymphocytes. This clone appeared a few times. Its antigen is still unknown. This material consisted of ileum tissue, taken approximately 47 days after intestinal transplant. This clonotype originated in a human patient who received an intestinal transplant, so some T cells may come from the graft donor.

The CDR3 DNA reads as TGTGCCAGTAGAGGGGATGGAAACACCATATATTTT. This encodes CASRGDGNTIYF. The chain couples TRBV19 to TRBJ1-3; D perhaps matches TRBD1 (5 bases). Deletions cut 6 bases from V and 3 bases from J, with 6 bases between. The CDR3 loop spans 12 amino acids. Germline values: CDR1 LNHDA, CDR2 SQIVND (reference sequence).